Listed here is a single T cell receptor beta chain. Only in-frame clones appear in the TCRdb table, and some are missing; sequencing was by immunoSEQ multiplex PCR. The sample includes 250,000 to 350,000 clones, 75% to 90% of them seen just once. This sample is drawn from a study of blood T cell repertoires in COVID-19. For the study at large: Samples of COVID-19 (acute and convalescent) were obtained from the United States, Italy and Spain. Sources were T cells, B-cell-depleted T cells, or PBMCs; the material itself was cDNA or gDNA.

The sample comprised peripheral blood. The TCR sequence derives from a woman aged 45-60 years with COVID-19, enrolled during active disease.

CDR3: CASSYYYWEGNYGYTF. The CDR3, as DNA: TGTGCCAGCAGTTACTATTACTGGGAGGGGAACTATGGCTACACCTTC. The chain employs TRBV6-5 and TRBJ1-2; D is perhaps TRBD1 (5 bases). CDR3 length: 16 residues. Trimming stripped 1 base from V and 2 bases from J, with 14 bases between. Looked up from germline, CDR1 is MNHEY and CDR2 is SVGAGI.